A single sample gave rise to the 22 T cell receptor beta chains below, sequenced in a study of shared clonotypes between healthy human individuals. Sequencing used immunoSEQ multiplex PCR; TCRdb keeps in-frame clones, though not all of them. This table has around 180,000 clones, roughly 91% appearing once. Material for sequencing was naive CD4+ T cells sorted from blood. Stated subset: CD45RA+ positively selected. The receptor set was obtained from a woman between 25 and 40 years old in good health.

The rearrangement links TRBV28 to TRBJ1-3; the D is unclear. V lost 6 bases and J 1 base, leaving 16 bases between the germline ends. Per germline, CDR1 MDHEN and CDR2 SYDVKM. The length of the CDR3 is 16 residues. The chain's CDR3 is CASRGWRAGSGNTIYF. In nucleotides, the CDR3 is TGTGCCAGCAGGGGATGGAGGGCAGGATCTGGAAACACCATATATTTT.

The chain combines TRBV28 with TRBJ2-7; the D gene is possibly TRBD2 (5 bases). The CDR3 runs to 12 residues. Between the trimmed V and J ends, which lost 6 bases and 6 bases, there was a span of 12 bases. CDR1 and CDR2 from the germline V gene are MDHEN and SYDVKM. CDR3 DNA sequence: TGTGCCAGCAGCCAAACTAGTCGCGAGCAGTACTTC. Protein: CASSQTSREQYF.

V usage is TRBV11-3 and J usage is TRBJ1-2; D remains unclear. The CDR3 loop spans 16 amino acids. CDR1 SGHNT and CDR2 YENEEA come from the germline V gene. The germline V and J ends were trimmed by 5 bases and 4 bases, with 20 bases remaining between them. Written as DNA, the CDR3 is TGTGCCAGCAGCGGTGGGTATCTCGGAAAGACCTATGGCTACACCTTC. This encodes CASSGGYLGKTYGYTF.

This clone has a single count. The chain couples TRBV9 to TRBJ2-5; TRBD2 might be the D (5 bases). The V end was cut by 0 bases, the J end by 3 bases, with 9 bases between. Germline CDR1 reads SGDLS; CDR2 reads YYNGEE. The CDR3 loop spans 14 amino acids. CDR3 amino acids: CASSVDPTKETQYF. For the CDR3, the DNA is TGTGCCAGCAGCGTAGATCCGACTAAAGAGACCCAGTACTTC.

The chain combines TRBV11-3 with TRBJ2-7, with TRBD2 matching over 8 bases. J was trimmed by 3 bases and V by 1 base; bases with no gene match: 8. The CDR3 is 16 amino acids. From germline, CDR1 is SGHNT and CDR2 YENEEA. The CDR3 DNA follows: TGTGCCAGCAGCTTAGGGGTGAGCGGGAGACTCTACGAGCAGTACTTC. Translating it yields CASSLGVSGRLYEQYF. The full variable domain, its missing parts supplied by reference TRBV11-3 and TRBJ2-7, is EAGVVQSPRYKIIEKKQPVAFWCNPISGHNTLYWYLQNLGQGPELLIRYENEEAVDDSQLPKDRFSAERLKGVDSTLKIQPAELGDSAVYLCASSLGVSGRLYEQYFGPGTRLTVT.

The J gene is TRBJ1-1, the V gene TRBV27; tentative D call: TRBD1 (6 bases). V lost 2 bases and J lost 10, with 14 bases in between. Germline CDR1 MNHEY, CDR2 SMNVEV (reference sequence). This CDR3 has 13 amino acids. In DNA form, the CDR3 reads TGTGCCAGCAGTTTAGATTACAGGGTCCCAGCTTTCTTT. Translating it yields CASSLDYRVPAFF.

J is TRBJ2-7 and V is TRBV7-8; TRBD2 matches 9 bases. V lost 4 bases and J lost 2; bases outside the gene matches: 15. CDR1 SGHVS and CDR2 FQNEAQ come from the germline V gene. The CDR3 length is 18 residues. CDR3 coding DNA: TGTGCCAGCAGCTCCGGGGGATCCTGGACTAGCGATACCTACGAGCAGTACTTC. The encoded protein is CASSSGGSWTSDTYEQYF.

The chain recombines TRBV2 with TRBJ1-5; D unclear. The CDR3 has 14 amino acids. Germline V gives CDR1 SNHLY, CDR2 FYNNEI. Trimming stripped 1 base from V and 5 bases from J, with 9 bases between. The chain's CDR3 is CASSEGLRDQPQHF. The CDR3 region has the DNA TGTGCCAGCAGTGAAGGCTTAAGGGATCAGCCCCAGCATTTT.

The chain joins TRBV28 to TRBJ2-5; 8 bases match TRBD1. The J call may not be correct, given that the DNA end is closer to TRBJ2-7. Germline V gene lookup returns CDR1 MDHEN and CDR2 SYDVKM. This CDR3 is 18 amino acids long. CDR3 region: CASSSRGSRQGKFYEQYF. The CDR3 region has the DNA TGTGCCAGCAGTTCCCGAGGGTCTCGACAGGGGAAATTCTACGAGCAGTACTTC.

The chain joins TRBV18 to TRBJ2-7, with D maybe TRBD1 (6 bases). CDR1 and CDR2 from the germline V gene are KGHSH and LQKENI. V lost 2 bases to trimming and J lost 2 bases, with 13 bases between them. CDR3 length: 15 amino acids. For the CDR3, the DNA is TGTGCCAGCTCACCAGGGGCACAGGGAACCTACGAGCAGTACTTC. It yields the protein CASSPGAQGTYEQYF.

The rearrangement links TRBV27 to TRBJ2-5; D unresolved. Germline V lookup: CDR1 MNHEY, CDR2 SMNVEV (reference sequence). Trimming took off 5 bases at V and 1 base at J, with 11 bases between the two ends. The CDR3 runs 14 residues. The CDR3, as DNA: TGTGCCAGCAGTCCCCCTTACAGCCAAGAGACCCAGTACTTC. It encodes CASSPPYSQETQYF.

This clone has just one count. The gene calls are TRBV5-1 and TRBJ1-2, with no clear D. The V gene's germline CDR1 is SGHRS and CDR2 YFSETQ. The V end was cut by 0 bases, the J end by 6 bases, with 12 bases between. This CDR3 region has 14 residues. CDR3: CASSLERVEHGYTF. The CDR3 coding sequence is TGCGCCAGCAGCTTGGAACGGGTTGAACATGGCTACACCTTC.

The rearrangement links TRBV18 to TRBJ2-5, with TRBD1 matching over 7 bases. Trimming at V came to 6 bases and at J to 0 bases, leaving 4 bases not matched to a gene. This CDR3 region has 14 residues. Germline V CDR1 and CDR2: KGHSH, LQKENI. The chain's CDR3 is CASSPDRYQETQYF. The CDR3, as DNA: TGTGCCAGCTCGCCGGACAGGTACCAAGAGACCCAGTACTTC. The complete variable domain, with remaining parts taken from reference TRBV18 and TRBJ2-5, reads NAGVMQNPRHLVRRRGQEARLRCSPMKGHSHVYWYRQLPEEGLKFMVYLQKENIIDESGMPKERFSAEFPKEGPSILRIQQVVRGDSAAYFCASSPDRYQETQYFGPGTRLLVL.

The rearrangement joins TRBV19 to TRBJ1-5; 8 bases agree with TRBD1. J gave up 9 bases and V 7 bases, and 11 bases lay outside the gene matches. The germline CDR1 and CDR2 sequences are LNHDA and SQIVND (reference sequence). This CDR3 is 14 amino acids long. CDR3 DNA sequence: TGTGCCAGTACCCAACAGGGGGGCCTGGTGCCCCAGCATTTT. It translates to CASTQQGGLVPQHF.

This chain joins TRBV7-9 and TRBJ2-1; D unresolved. This CDR3 is 15 amino acids long. V shed 5 bases and J shed 0 bases, with 11 bases lying between them. The germline V gene encodes CDR1 SEHNR and CDR2 FQNEAQ (reference sequence). The CDR3: CASSPSVSSYNEQFF. The CDR3, as DNA: TGTGCCAGCAGCCCCTCAGTGAGCTCCTACAATGAGCAGTTCTTC. Full variable domain (missing parts from reference TRBV7-9 and TRBJ2-1): DTGVSQNPRHKITKRGQNVTFRCDPISEHNRLYWYRQTLGQGPEFLTYFQNEAQLEKSRLLSDRFSAERPKGSFSTLEIQRTEQGDSAMYLCASSPSVSSYNEQFFGPGTRLTVL.

The chain carries TRBV10-3 and TRBJ2-5, with TRBD1 identical over 10 bases. In germline, CDR1 is ENHRY, CDR2 SYGVKD. Trimming removed 10 bases from V and 5 bases from J; junction bases left unmatched: 13. The CDR3 extends over 15 amino acids. DNA of the CDR3: TGTGCCACGAAGAGAACCGGGACAGGGGTGGAGACCCAGTACTTC. Translated: CATKRTGTGVETQYF.

The chain uses TRBV7-2 and TRBJ2-1; TRBD1 matches at 9 bases. The CDR3 has 15 amino acids. Germline trimming cut 1 base from V and 10 bases from J; bases unmatched to any gene: 8. Germline lookup yields CDR1 SGHTA and CDR2 FQGNSA. CDR3 amino acids: CASSLGGTGMREQFF. DNA for the CDR3: TGTGCCAGCAGCTTAGGCGGGACAGGGATGCGGGAGCAGTTCTTC.

The chain carries TRBV6-4 and TRBJ2-7; D gene ambiguous. V was shortened by 9 bases and J by 0 bases, with 27 bases between the two germline ends. From germline, CDR1 is MRHNA and CDR2 SNTAGT. This CDR3 is built from 18 residues. CDR3: CASFLGRAHPGPSYEQYF. The CDR3 coding sequence is TGTGCCAGTTTTTTGGGTCGGGCCCACCCTGGCCCCTCCTACGAGCAGTACTTC.

This chain links TRBV5-1 with TRBJ2-2; 13 bases are shared with TRBD2. Germline CDR1 reads SGHRS; CDR2 reads YFSETQ. After removal of 5 bases from V and 4 bases from J, the junction contained 8 bases not matched to a gene. The CDR3 has 17 residues. The CDR3 DNA reads as TGCGCCAGCAGACCACCGGGACTAGCGGGACCCACCGGGGAGCTGTTTTTT. Translated, it gives CASRPPGLAGPTGELFF.

This clone appeared a single time. The chain uses TRBV11-2 and TRBJ2-1, with D uncertain. From germline, CDR1 is SGHAT and CDR2 FQNNGV. The length of the CDR3 is 14 residues. Trimming shortened V by 4 bases and J by 0 bases, and 7 bases separated the two germline ends. CDR3 loop: CASSYGSSYNEQFF. CDR3 nucleotide sequence: TGTGCCAGCAGCTACGGAAGCTCCTACAATGAGCAGTTCTTC. The full variable domain, completed using reference TRBV11-2 and TRBJ2-1, is EAGVAQSPRYKIIEKRQSVAFWCNPISGHATLYWYQQILGQGPKLLIQFQNNGVVDDSQLPKDRFSAERLKGVDSTLKIQPAKLEDSAVYLCASSYGSSYNEQFFGPGTRLTVL.

The table lists this clone with a count of one. The chain is built from TRBV18 and TRBJ1-1, with D maybe TRBD1 (6 bases). The germline V gene encodes CDR1 KGHSH and CDR2 LQKENI. Trimming cost V 8 bases and J 2 bases, with 24 bases left between them. This CDR3 is 17 amino acids long. The CDR3 sequence is CASSTGMPGTENTEAFF. In nucleotides, the CDR3 is TGTGCCAGCAGTACAGGGATGCCAGGGACGGAAAACACTGAAGCTTTCTTT.

In the case of this clone: Other DNA sequences in this specimen translate into the identical CDR3. The chain links TRBV18 to TRBJ1-1; D is possibly TRBD1 (6 bases). Germline V gene sequence: CDR1 KGHSH, CDR2 LQKENI. Trimming removed 3 bases from V and 4 bases from J, with 9 bases in between. This CDR3 region has 13 residues. CDR3 protein: CASSPTGSTEAFF. In nucleotides, the CDR3 is TGTGCCAGCTCACCTACAGGGTCCACTGAAGCTTTCTTT. Full variable domain (rest looked up from reference TRBV18 and TRBJ1-1): NAGVMQNPRHLVRRRGQEARLRCSPMKGHSHVYWYRQLPEEGLKFMVYLQKENIIDESGMPKERFSAEFPKEGPSILRIQQVVRGDSAAYFCASSPTGSTEAFFGQGTRLTVV.